Below are 28 T cell receptor beta chains sequenced from a single sample in a study of shared clonotypes between healthy human individuals. The method was immunoSEQ multiplex PCR; TCRdb's version includes in-frame clones alone and lacks a portion of them. The sample consists of roughly 1 million clones, 60% to 80% of them appearing once. Sequencing used memory CD4+ T cells sorted from blood. Sample subset: CD45RA-negative fraction. The receptors stem from a man aged 18 to 30 in good health.

The CDR3 protein is CASSTGQGAHTEAFF. CDR3 nucleotides: TGTGCCAGCAGTACGGGACAGGGGGCGCACACTGAAGCTTTCTTT. The V gene is TRBV25-1, the J gene TRBJ1-1; 12 bases agree with TRBD1. The germline CDR1 and CDR2 sequences are MGHDK and SYGVNS. After removal of 5 bases from V and 3 bases from J, the junction contained 4 bases not matched to a gene. The CDR3 loop spans 15 amino acids.

The V call is TRBV5-1, the J call TRBJ2-5, with 9 positions matching TRBD2. Germline CDR1 is SGHRS and CDR2 is YFSETQ. CDR3 length equals 15 residues. V lost 6 bases to trimming and J lost 2 bases; unmatched junction nucleotides: 8. The CDR3, as DNA: TGCGCCAGCACCAAAAATCTAGCGGGACAAGAGACCCAGTACTTC. It encodes CASTKNLAGQETQYF.

This chain joins TRBV5-1 and TRBJ2-7, with 8 bases identical to TRBD2. With 4 bases clipped from V and 3 bases from J, the junction kept 6 bases outside the gene matches. This CDR3 region has 14 residues. The V gene's germline CDR1 is SGHRS and CDR2 YFSETQ. CDR3 sequence reads: CASSTGLANYEQYF. For the CDR3, the DNA is TGCGCCAGCAGCACAGGACTAGCCAACTACGAGCAGTACTTC.

The chain combines TRBV28 with TRBJ1-1; D uncertain. The CDR3 loop spans 15 amino acids. The V and J ends lost 9 bases and 4 bases respectively, with 21 bases between them. Germline V gene lookup returns CDR1 MDHEN and CDR2 SYDVKM. The CDR3 spells CASIDIGVGGTEAFF. CDR3 DNA sequence: TGTGCCAGTATAGACATTGGGGTGGGAGGCACTGAAGCTTTCTTT.

The rearrangement joins TRBV6-6 to TRBJ1-5; D not resolved. Per the germline V gene, CDR1 is MNHNY and CDR2 is SVGAGI (reference sequence). Trimming shortened V by 1 base and J by 4 bases, and 5 bases separated the two germline ends. The CDR3 sequence is 13 residues long. This chain's CDR3 is CASSYYENQPQHF. CDR3 DNA: TGTGCCAGCAGTTACTACGAAAATCAGCCCCAGCATTTT.

Notes on this clone: At the DNA level, this CDR3 is encoded by other sequences in the same sample as well. The chain couples TRBV5-1 to TRBJ2-2, with TRBD2 as a possible D gene (5 bases). The germline V and J ends were trimmed by 0 bases and 3 bases, with 9 bases remaining between them. The CDR3 covers 15 residues. The V gene's germline CDR1 is SGHRS and CDR2 YFSETQ. Written as DNA, the CDR3 is TGCGCCAGCAGCTTGGGGGCCGGGGACACCGGGGAGCTGTTTTTT. The encoded protein is CASSLGAGDTGELFF.

This clone showed up many times. This chain joins TRBV6-5 and TRBJ2-7, with 8 bases fitting TRBD2. This CDR3 contains 15 residues. J lost 2 bases, V lost 2 bases, and 5 bases had no gene match. Per germline, CDR1 MNHEY and CDR2 SVGAGI. The CDR3 sequence: CASSYTAGGPYEQYF. The CDR3 DNA reads TGTGCCAGCAGTTACACCGCGGGGGGCCCCTACGAGCAGTACTTC.

The J gene is TRBJ2-3, the V gene TRBV2; D is unresolved. CDR1 and CDR2 from the germline V gene are SNHLY and FYNNEI. CDR3 length equals 20 residues. The V and J ends lost 3 bases and 0 bases respectively, with 25 bases between them. The CDR3 loop is CASSDRSPVFSSRSTDTQYF. Written as DNA, the CDR3 is TGTGCCAGCAGTGACCGAAGCCCTGTATTTTCATCTCGCAGCACAGATACGCAGTATTTT.

This clone turned up a few times. V is TRBV5-6 and J is TRBJ2-2, with D possibly TRBD1 on 6 matching bases. Germline V lookup: CDR1 SGHDT, CDR2 YYEEEE. This CDR3 is 14 amino acids long. Trimming shortened V by 4 bases and J by 7 bases, and 14 bases separated the two germline ends. This chain's CDR3 is CASSPGQSGGELFF. Written as DNA, the CDR3 is TGTGCCAGCAGCCCTGGACAGTCGGGCGGGGAGCTGTTTTTT.

The V call is TRBV7-2, the J call TRBJ2-6, with 7 bases identical to TRBD1. Germline V lookup: CDR1 SGHTA, CDR2 FQGNSA. Trimming removed 4 bases from V and 3 bases from J; junction bases left unmatched: 12. The CDR3 sequence is 18 residues long. As DNA, the CDR3 is TGTGCCAGCAGCTCACATCGACAGGGTATCGTTGGGGCCAACGTCCTGACTTTC. Its protein product is CASSSHRQGIVGANVLTF.

The J gene is TRBJ2-3, the V gene TRBV5-4; the D gene is possibly TRBD1 (6 bases). Trimming stripped 0 bases from V and 6 bases from J, with 20 bases between. Germline-derived CDR1 and CDR2 are SGHNT and YYREEE (reference sequence). This CDR3 contains 17 residues. CDR3 region: CASSLESKAGAGDTQYF. For the CDR3, the DNA is TGTGCCAGCAGCTTGGAAAGCAAGGCAGGGGCAGGGGATACGCAGTATTTT.

The V and J genes are TRBV5-4 and TRBJ2-1; possible D gene TRBD2, 5 bases. V was pared by 4 bases and J by 10 bases, with 15 bases between. Looked up from germline, CDR1 is SGHNT and CDR2 is YYREEE (reference sequence). The CDR3 totals 13 residues. CDR3 bases: TGTGCCAGCAGCCACCCGGAGGCGGTCGAGCAGTTCTTC. It is translated as CASSHPEAVEQFF.

V is TRBV11-2 and J is TRBJ2-5; D is undetermined. The CDR3 totals 16 residues. Trimming shortened V by 5 bases and J by 2 bases, and 18 bases separated the two germline ends. The V gene's germline CDR1 is SGHAT and CDR2 FQNNGV. CDR3 residues: CASSPHPHTIQETQYF. As DNA, the CDR3 is TGTGCCAGCAGCCCACATCCCCACACTATTCAAGAGACCCAGTACTTC.

The chain joins TRBV30 to TRBJ2-1; D is undetermined. Germline V gives CDR1 GTSNPN, CDR2 SVGIG (reference sequence). The CDR3 length is 14 residues. V was shortened by 3 bases and J by 5 bases, with 14 bases between the two germline ends. DNA for the CDR3: TGTGCCTGGAGCACCCGGTGGGTGGACAATGAGCAGTTCTTC. Residues: CAWSTRWVDNEQFF.

The CDR3 region has the DNA TGTGCCATTACCACAGGGGCCCCAAACAATGAGCAGTTCTTC. Translated: CAITTGAPNNEQFF. The chain uses TRBV10-3 and TRBJ2-1; 7 positions agree with TRBD1. With V trimmed by 9 bases and J by 5 bases, 10 bases remained unmatched. This CDR3 region has 14 residues. The germline CDR1 and CDR2 sequences are ENHRY and SYGVKD.

This chain uses TRBV7-2 with TRBJ2-3; perhaps TRBD1 as D (6 bases). The V end lost 4 bases, the J end lost 2 bases, and 10 bases lay between the germline ends. Looked up from germline, CDR1 is SGHTA and CDR2 is FQGNSA. This CDR3 has 14 amino acids. This chain's CDR3 is CASSWGLVTDTQYF. The DNA for the CDR3 is TGTGCCAGCAGCTGGGGGCTAGTCACAGATACGCAGTATTTT.

V usage is TRBV2 and J usage is TRBJ1-6, with D unresolved. V lost 0 bases, J lost 9 bases, and 12 bases lay in between. CDR3 length: 15 residues. Germline CDR1 reads SNHLY; CDR2 reads FYNNEI. CDR3 protein: CASSEARGVGSPLHF. The CDR3 nucleotides read TGTGCCAGCAGTGAAGCGCGAGGCGTCGGTTCACCCCTCCACTTT. Using reference TRBV2 and TRBJ1-6 for the parts outside the CDR3, the full variable domain is EPEVTQTPSHQVTQMGQEVILRCVPISNHLYFYWYRQILGQKVEFLVSFYNNEISEKSEIFDDQFSVERPDGSNFTLKIRSTKLEDSAMYFCASSEARGVGSPLHFGNGTRLTVT.

The gene calls are TRBV19 and TRBJ2-1; D possibly corresponds to TRBD1 (7 bases). The germline V and J ends were trimmed by 6 bases and 1 base, with 16 bases remaining between them. CDR1 is LNHDA, CDR2 SQIVND, per germline (reference sequence). There are 16 residues in the CDR3. The CDR3 DNA is TGTGCCAGTAGCCTTCATCAGGGGGGTTCCTACAATGAGCAGTTCTTC. It yields the protein CASSLHQGGSYNEQFF.

The genes are TRBV7-2 and TRBJ2-5, with 8 bases fitting TRBD2. Per the germline V gene, CDR1 is SGHTA and CDR2 is FQGNSA. V shed 5 bases, J shed 2 bases, and the junction held 1 base outside the gene matches. CDR3 size: 13 residues. CDR3 region: CASSRGGQETQYF. DNA for the CDR3: TGTGCCAGCAGCCGGGGGGGACAAGAGACCCAGTACTTC.

This chain uses TRBV18 with TRBJ2-2, with D possibly TRBD1 on 5 matching bases. Germline assignment: CDR1 KGHSH and CDR2 LQKENI. The CDR3 length is 16 residues. Between the trimmed V and J ends, which lost 0 bases and 4 bases, there was a span of 12 bases. CDR3 sequence: CASSPPQQGGTGELFF. CDR3 DNA: TGTGCCAGCTCACCACCGCAGCAGGGTGGCACCGGGGAGCTGTTTTTT.

The rearrangement joins TRBV6-6 to TRBJ1-6; possibly TRBD1 for D (6 bases). V dropped 6 bases and J dropped 7 bases, with 13 bases sitting between them. The germline V gene has CDR1 MNHNY and CDR2 SVGAGI (reference sequence). The CDR3 is 14 residues long. The CDR3 DNA reads TGTGCCAGCAGCCTACAGGGTAAAAATTCACCCCTCCACTTT. Translating it yields CASSLQGKNSPLHF.

CDR3 sequence (DNA): TGTGCCAGTTCAGACAGGCAAGTCGGTCAGCCCCAGTATTTT. Protein product: CASSDRQVGQPQYF. The rearrangement uses TRBV19 and TRBJ1-5, with a weak D call TRBD1 (6 bases). The J call is uncertain, as TRBJ2-3 better fits the DNA end. Germline loops: CDR1 LNHDA, CDR2 SQIVND (reference sequence). This CDR3 is 14 amino acids long.

The chain carries TRBV11-3 and TRBJ2-1; 7 nucleotides align to TRBD1. Per germline, CDR1 SGHNT and CDR2 YENEEA. The CDR3 is 15 amino acids. Losses at the gene ends were 1 base for V and 6 bases for J; bases not matched to a gene: 6. The CDR3: CASSLGFGTANEQFF. CDR3 coding DNA: TGTGCCAGCAGCTTAGGGTTCGGGACAGCCAATGAGCAGTTCTTC.

As for this clone: A much more abundant neighbour one base away suggests this may be a read error. The rearrangement links TRBV11-1 to TRBJ1-1, with D possibly TRBD1 on 5 matching bases. This CDR3 is 13 amino acids long. V shed 3 bases and J shed 1 base, with 6 bases lying between them. Germline lookup yields CDR1 SGHAT and CDR2 FQDESV (reference sequence). In DNA, the CDR3 is TGTGCCAGCAGCTTCACAGGGAACACTGAAGCTTTCTTT. This codes for CASSFTGNTEAFF.

The rearrangement links TRBV7-8 to TRBJ2-3, with 12 bases fitting TRBD2. The CDR3 extends over 18 amino acids. Trimming took 3 bases from V and 1 from J; bases not matched to a gene: 8. Germline CDR1 and CDR2: SGHVS and FQNEAQ. CDR3 region: CASSLDQRLAGGTDTQYF. The CDR3 DNA reads TGTGCCAGCAGCTTGGACCAAAGACTAGCGGGGGGCACAGATACGCAGTATTTT.

This clone was found a few times. The V gene is TRBV5-4, the J gene TRBJ1-1; 11 bases are shared with TRBD1. This CDR3 has 16 amino acids. V was clipped by 4 bases and J by 2 bases; unmatched bases: 7. The germline V gene has CDR1 SGHNT and CDR2 YYREEE (reference sequence). The CDR3 bases are TGTGCCAGCAGCCACCCCGGGACAGGGGGAAACACTGAAGCTTTCTTT. This encodes CASSHPGTGGNTEAFF.

A note on this clone: A read error may be the cause here, since a much bigger clone is one base away. Different DNA sequences within this sample yield the same CDR3. This chain joins TRBV10-3 and TRBJ2-7; D gene ambiguous. CDR1 is ENHRY, CDR2 SYGVKD, per germline. The germline V and J ends were trimmed by 0 bases and 2 bases, with 2 bases remaining between them. This CDR3 is 12 amino acids long. The DNA of the CDR3 is TGTGCCATCAGTGAGTCGACCTACGAGCAGTACTTC. As protein: CAISESTYEQYF.

The CDR3 nucleotides are TGTGCCAGCAGCCGACCGGTGGGTGGAAACACCATATATTTT. Amino acids: CASSRPVGGNTIYF. The chain recombines TRBV5-6 with TRBJ1-3; D not certain. The germline CDR1 and CDR2 sequences are SGHDT and YYEEEE. The V end lost 4 bases, the J end lost 3 bases, and 11 bases lay between the germline ends. This CDR3 region has 14 residues.